A selection of T cell receptor beta chains follows, all from one sample in a study of Graves' ophthalmopathy and Graves' hyperthyroidism. TCRdb reprocessed the multiplex PCR reads with MiXCR, giving one entry per CDR3 protein. Of 500,000 to 700,000 distinct CDR3 sequences in the sample, less than 45% were seen once. Sequenced: peripheral blood or thyroid tissue (not recorded which). The receptors shown here come from an adult man with Graves' hyperthyroidism. The CDR3 runs from the conserved cysteine through the conserved F or W. A D gene is named only where the DNA matches it firmly. Some rows mark clone size as missing; the rest say once, few, many or name a class of expanded clone.

V	D	J	size	DNA	CDR3
TRBV7-8	.	TRBJ2-7	.	TGTGCCAGCAGTTTACACCGGGACACCGACTACGAGCAGTACTTC	CASSLHRDTDYEQYF
TRBV4-1	.	TRBJ1-3	many	TGCGCCAGCAGCCAGGGGGATAACCCTGGAAACACCATATATTTT	CASSQGDNPGNTIYF
TRBV7-9	TRBD1	TRBJ1-6	.	TGTGCCAGCAGTTTCGCGCCGGGACAGGGGGATGGTTCACCCCTCCACTTT	CASSFAPGQGDGSPLHF
TRBV19	TRBD1	TRBJ2-2	.	TGTGCCAGTAGTATTTACCTGAACATAAGGACAGGGACGATCGGGGAGCTGTTTTTT	CASSIYLNIRTGTIGELFF
TRBV29-1	.	TRBJ1-3	.	TGCAGCGTTGGGAGAGGAGGGAACACCATATATTTT	CSVGRGGNTIYF
TRBV29-1	.	TRBJ2-6	.	TGCAGCGTTGCAGGACGGGCGAACGTCCTGACTTTC	CSVAGRANVLTF
TRBV19	TRBD2	TRBJ2-7	few	TGTGCCAGCCGAGCTCTTAGCGGGAGCTCCTACGAGCAGTACTTC	CASRALSGSSYEQYF
TRBV20-1	.	TRBJ2-7	many	TGCAGTGCTAGGGCCCGGGGAACCTGGAACGAGCAGTACTTC	CSARARGTWNEQYF
TRBV7-2	TRBD1	TRBJ2-7	few	TGTGCCTGGAGTGTGGGCGGGACAGGGGGCTACTACGAGCAGTACTTC	CAWSVGGTGGYYEQYF
TRBV9	.	TRBJ2-6	many	TGTGCCAGCAGCGGGGACCAACAGGCTGCGGCCAACGTCCTGACTTTC	CASSGDQQAAANVLTF
TRBV7-9	.	TRBJ2-7	many	TGTGCCAGCAGCTTTGGTTTACACTTCTACGAGCAGTACTTC	CASSFGLHFYEQYF
TRBV29-1	.	TRBJ1-4	many	TGCAGCGGCGAAAAAGTAGGGGGGGAACTGTTTTTT	CSGEKVGGELFF
TRBV18	.	TRBJ1-2	.	TGTGCCAGCTCACCAGACGCCCCGGACGGCTATGGCTACACCTTC	CASSPDAPDGYGYTF
TRBV5-1	TRBD2	TRBJ2-7	.	TGCGCCAGCAGCCCGGGACTAGCGCTCTACGAGCAGTACTTC	CASSPGLALYEQYF
TRBV29-1	.	TRBJ2-5	.	TGCAGCGTTGATTCCATCCAAGAGACCCAGTACTTC	CSVDSIQETQYF
TRBV4-1	TRBD1	TRBJ1-2	few	TGCGCCAGCAGCCAAGCCCAGGGGGTTGGCTACACCTTC	CASSQAQGVGYTF
TRBV27	.	TRBJ2-7	few	TGTGCCAGCCAGGGGAGCCTATCCTACGAGCAGTACTTC	CASQGSLSYEQYF
TRBV7-9	TRBD1	TRBJ2-5	.	TGTGCCAGCAGCCCCAGGGGACAGGGGGTAGAGACCCAGTACTTC	CASSPRGQGVETQYF
TRBV6-1	.	TRBJ1-5	many	TGTGCCAGCAGTCAGAACACGGATCAGCCCCAGCATTTT	CASSQNTDQPQHF
TRBV7-9	TRBD1	TRBJ2-5	.	TGTGCCAGCAGCTTGACAGGGTCTGAAGAGACCCAGTACTTC	CASSLTGSEETQYF
TRBV6-1	TRBD1	TRBJ1-1	many	TGTGCCAGCAGCCGGGACAGGATGAACACTGAAGCTTTCTTT	CASSRDRMNTEAFF
TRBV7-9	.	TRBJ2-3	.	TGTGCCAGCAGTTGGGGGGCAGATACGCAGTATTTT	CASSWGADTQYF
TRBV5-1	.	TRBJ1-4	many	TGCGCCAGCAGCCCGGAGGCAACTAATGAAAAACTGTTTTTT	CASSPEATNEKLFF
TRBV7-8	.	TRBJ2-5	many	TGTGCCAGCAGCCGGGCGTCCGCGCTCCAAGAGACCCAGTACTTC	CASSRASALQETQYF
TRBV2	.	TRBJ1-4	many	TGTGCCAGCAGTGATTGGACCAATGAAAAACTGTTTTTT	CASSDWTNEKLFF
TRBV2	.	TRBJ1-1	.	TGTGCCAGCAGTCTTCAGGGAGTGGGGGACCCTGAAGCTTTCTTT	CASSLQGVGDPEAFF
TRBV19	.	TRBJ1-4	.	TGTGCCAGTAGTATCCCTTGGAGAGATGCAGGGAAGACTAATGAAAAACTGTTTTTT	CASSIPWRDAGKTNEKLFF
TRBV30	.	TRBJ1-5	.	TGTGCCTGGAGTTTGGCAGGACCAAGCAATCAGCCCCAGCATTTT	CAWSLAGPSNQPQHF
TRBV5-6	.	TRBJ2-5	many	TGTGCCAGCAGCTTGGATATCATGAGAGAGACCCAGTACTTC	CASSLDIMRETQYF
TRBV5-1	.	TRBJ2-5	.	TGCGCCAGCGTGAAAAGCGGAGCTCGGGGTGGGACCCAGTACTTC	CASVKSGARGGTQYF
TRBV10-3	TRBD2	TRBJ2-5	.	TGTGCCATCAGTACCGGGACTAGCGGGAAGACCCAGTACTTC	CAISTGTSGKTQYF
TRBV14	TRBD1	TRBJ1-6	many	TGTGCCAGCAGCCAAAGGGACAGGGGACACGAAAGGGATTCACCCCTCCACTTT	CASSQRDRGHERDSPLHF
TRBV2	TRBD1	TRBJ1-5	many	TGTGCCAGCAGTGAAAACAGGGGGGCACGGCAGCCCCAGCATTTT	CASSENRGARQPQHF
TRBV20-1	TRBD1	TRBJ1-1	many	TGCAGTGCCAAACAGGGGGCGCCGGGAAGGAACACTGAAGCTTTCTTT	CSAKQGAPGRNTEAFF
TRBV19	.	TRBJ2-3	.	TGTGCCAGTAGTCCCCGGACCCAGGTGGCAGATACGCAGTATTTT	CASSPRTQVADTQYF
TRBV25-1	.	TRBJ1-1	.	TGTGCCAGCAGTCCCCTAGGGGGAGGCACTGAAGCTTTCTTT	CASSPLGGGTEAFF
TRBV7-9	TRBD2	TRBJ2-5	.	TGTGCCAGCAGCCTGGACCCTAGCGGAGGTCCCCAAGAGACCCAGTACTTC	CASSLDPSGGPQETQYF